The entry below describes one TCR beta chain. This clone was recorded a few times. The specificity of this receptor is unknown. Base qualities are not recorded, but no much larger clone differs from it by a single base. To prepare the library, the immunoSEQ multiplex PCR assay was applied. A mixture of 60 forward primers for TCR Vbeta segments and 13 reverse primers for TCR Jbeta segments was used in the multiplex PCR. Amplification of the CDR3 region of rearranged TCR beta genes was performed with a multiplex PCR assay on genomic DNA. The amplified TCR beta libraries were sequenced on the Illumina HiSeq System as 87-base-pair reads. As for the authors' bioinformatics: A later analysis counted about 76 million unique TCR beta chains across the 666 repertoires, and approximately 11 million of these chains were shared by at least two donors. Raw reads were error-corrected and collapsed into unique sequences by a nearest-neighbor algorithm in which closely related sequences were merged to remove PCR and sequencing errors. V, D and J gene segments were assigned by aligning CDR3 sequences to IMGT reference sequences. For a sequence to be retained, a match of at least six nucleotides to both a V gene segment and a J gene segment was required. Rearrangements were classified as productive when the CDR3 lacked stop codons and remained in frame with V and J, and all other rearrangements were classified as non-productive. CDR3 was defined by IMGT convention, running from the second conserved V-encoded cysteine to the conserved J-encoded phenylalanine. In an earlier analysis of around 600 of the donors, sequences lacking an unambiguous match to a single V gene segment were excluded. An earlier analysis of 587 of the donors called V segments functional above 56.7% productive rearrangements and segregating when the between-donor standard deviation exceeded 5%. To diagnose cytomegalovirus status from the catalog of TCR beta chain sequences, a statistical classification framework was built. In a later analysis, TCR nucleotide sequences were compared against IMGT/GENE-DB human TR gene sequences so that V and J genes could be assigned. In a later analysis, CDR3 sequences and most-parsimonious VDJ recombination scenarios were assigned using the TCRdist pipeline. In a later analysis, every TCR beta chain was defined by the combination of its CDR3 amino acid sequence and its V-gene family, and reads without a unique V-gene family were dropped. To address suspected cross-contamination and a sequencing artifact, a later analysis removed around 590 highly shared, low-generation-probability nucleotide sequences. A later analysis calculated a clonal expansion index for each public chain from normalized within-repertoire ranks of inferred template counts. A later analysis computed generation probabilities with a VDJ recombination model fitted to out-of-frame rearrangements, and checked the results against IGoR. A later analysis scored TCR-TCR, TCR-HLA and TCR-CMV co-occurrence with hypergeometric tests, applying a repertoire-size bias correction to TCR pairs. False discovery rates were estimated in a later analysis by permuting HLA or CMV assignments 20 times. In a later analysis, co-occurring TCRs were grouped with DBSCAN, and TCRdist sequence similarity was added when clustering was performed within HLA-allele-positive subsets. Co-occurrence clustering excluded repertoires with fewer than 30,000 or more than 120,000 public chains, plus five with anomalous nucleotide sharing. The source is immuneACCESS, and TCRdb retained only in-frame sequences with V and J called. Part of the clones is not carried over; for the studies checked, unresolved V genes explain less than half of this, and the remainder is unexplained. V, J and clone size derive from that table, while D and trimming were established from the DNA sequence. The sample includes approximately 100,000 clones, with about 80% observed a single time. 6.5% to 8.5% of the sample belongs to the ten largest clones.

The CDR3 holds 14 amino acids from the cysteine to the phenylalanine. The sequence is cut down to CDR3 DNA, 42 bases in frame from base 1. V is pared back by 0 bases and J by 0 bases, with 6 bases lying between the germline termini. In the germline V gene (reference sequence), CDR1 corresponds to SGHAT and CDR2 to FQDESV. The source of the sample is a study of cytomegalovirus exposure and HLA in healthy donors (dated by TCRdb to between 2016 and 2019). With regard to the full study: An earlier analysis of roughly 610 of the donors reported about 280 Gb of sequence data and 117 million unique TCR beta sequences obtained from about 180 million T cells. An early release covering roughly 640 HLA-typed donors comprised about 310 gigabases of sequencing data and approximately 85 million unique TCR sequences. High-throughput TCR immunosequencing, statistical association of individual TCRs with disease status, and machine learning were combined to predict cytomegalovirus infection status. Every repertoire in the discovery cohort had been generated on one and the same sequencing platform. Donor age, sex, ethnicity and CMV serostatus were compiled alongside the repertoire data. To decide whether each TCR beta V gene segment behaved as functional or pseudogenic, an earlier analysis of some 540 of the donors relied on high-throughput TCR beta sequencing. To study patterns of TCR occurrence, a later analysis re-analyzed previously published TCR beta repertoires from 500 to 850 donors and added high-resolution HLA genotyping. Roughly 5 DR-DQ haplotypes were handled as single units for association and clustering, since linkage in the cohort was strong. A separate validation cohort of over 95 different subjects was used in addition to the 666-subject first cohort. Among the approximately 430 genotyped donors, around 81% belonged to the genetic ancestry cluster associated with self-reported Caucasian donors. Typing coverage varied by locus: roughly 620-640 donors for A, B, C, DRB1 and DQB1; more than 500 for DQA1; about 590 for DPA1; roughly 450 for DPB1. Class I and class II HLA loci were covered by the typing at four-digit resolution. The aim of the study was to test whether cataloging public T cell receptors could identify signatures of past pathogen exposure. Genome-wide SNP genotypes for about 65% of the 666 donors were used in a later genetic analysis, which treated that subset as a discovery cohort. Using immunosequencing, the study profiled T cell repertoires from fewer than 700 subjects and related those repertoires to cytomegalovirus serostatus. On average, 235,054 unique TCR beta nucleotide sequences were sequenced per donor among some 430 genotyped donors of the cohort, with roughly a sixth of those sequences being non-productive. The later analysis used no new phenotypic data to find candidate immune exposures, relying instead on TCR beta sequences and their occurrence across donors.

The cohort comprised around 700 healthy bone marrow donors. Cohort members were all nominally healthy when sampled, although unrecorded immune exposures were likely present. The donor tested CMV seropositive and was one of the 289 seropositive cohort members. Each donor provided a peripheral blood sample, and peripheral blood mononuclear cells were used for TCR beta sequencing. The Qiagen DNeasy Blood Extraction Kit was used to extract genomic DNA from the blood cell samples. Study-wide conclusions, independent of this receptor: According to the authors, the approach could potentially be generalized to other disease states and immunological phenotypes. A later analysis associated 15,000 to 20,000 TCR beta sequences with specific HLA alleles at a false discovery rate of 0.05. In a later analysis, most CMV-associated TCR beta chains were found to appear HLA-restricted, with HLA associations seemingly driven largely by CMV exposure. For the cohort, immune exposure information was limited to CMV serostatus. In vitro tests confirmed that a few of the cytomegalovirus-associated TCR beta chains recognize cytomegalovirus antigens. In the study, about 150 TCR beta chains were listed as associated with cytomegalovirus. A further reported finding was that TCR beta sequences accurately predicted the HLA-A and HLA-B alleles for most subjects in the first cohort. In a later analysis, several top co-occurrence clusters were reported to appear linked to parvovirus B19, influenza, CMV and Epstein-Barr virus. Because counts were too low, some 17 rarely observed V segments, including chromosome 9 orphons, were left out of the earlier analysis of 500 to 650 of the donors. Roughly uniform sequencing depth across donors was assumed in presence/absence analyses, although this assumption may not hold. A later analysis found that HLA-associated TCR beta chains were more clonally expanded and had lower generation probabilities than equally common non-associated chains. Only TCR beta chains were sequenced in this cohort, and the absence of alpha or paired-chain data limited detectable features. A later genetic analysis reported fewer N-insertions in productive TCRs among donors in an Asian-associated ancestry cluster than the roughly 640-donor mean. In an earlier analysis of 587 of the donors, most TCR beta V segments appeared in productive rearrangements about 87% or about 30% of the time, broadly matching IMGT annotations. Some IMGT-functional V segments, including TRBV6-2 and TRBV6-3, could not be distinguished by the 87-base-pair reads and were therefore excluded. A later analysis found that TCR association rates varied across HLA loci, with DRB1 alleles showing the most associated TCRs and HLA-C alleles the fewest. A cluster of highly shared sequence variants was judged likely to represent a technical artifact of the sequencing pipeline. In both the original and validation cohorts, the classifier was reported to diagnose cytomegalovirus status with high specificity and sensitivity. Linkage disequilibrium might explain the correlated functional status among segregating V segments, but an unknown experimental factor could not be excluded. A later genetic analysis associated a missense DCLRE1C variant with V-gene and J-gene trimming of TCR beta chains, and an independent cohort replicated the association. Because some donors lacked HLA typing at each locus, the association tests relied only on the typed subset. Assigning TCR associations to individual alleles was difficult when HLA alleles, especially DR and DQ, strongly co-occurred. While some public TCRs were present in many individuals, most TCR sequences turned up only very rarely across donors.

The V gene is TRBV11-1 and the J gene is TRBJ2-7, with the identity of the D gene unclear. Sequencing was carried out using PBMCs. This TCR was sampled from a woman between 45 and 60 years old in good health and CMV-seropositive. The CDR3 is CASSLALTSYEQYF. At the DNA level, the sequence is TGTGCCAGCAGCTTAGCCCTAACCTCCTACGAGCAGTACTTC.